This T cell receptor beta chain was observed in a study of identical twins. Points from the study as a whole: There were fewer insertions in abundant cord blood beta clonotypes, but memory repertoires showed no such pattern.

V was clipped by 3 bases and J by 0 bases, with 15 bases between them. The CDR3 loop spans 16 amino acids. The germline CDR1 and CDR2 sequences are SGHTA and FQGNSA. TCRdb independently ran MiXCR on the 5' RACE reads; one entry per CDR3 protein. The table includes roughly 280,000 distinct CDR3 sequences, just under 9.5% detected once. Turning to this clonotype: The antigen is not known.

The same specimen was also included in a second study, on yellow fever vaccine responses in identical twins.

The source is a woman aged 18-30 years in good health. The chain uses TRBV7-2 and TRBJ2-7, with D uncertain. Source material: CD8+ T cells sorted from blood. The CDR3 reads CASSFSLQTPSYEQYF. The DNA of the CDR3 is TGTGCCAGCAGCTTTTCCCTGCAGACTCCCTCCTACGAGCAGTACTTC.